This T cell receptor beta chain is from a study of early T cells in non-severe SARS-CoV-2 infection. The V end lost 2 bases, the J end lost 6 bases, and 11 bases lay between the germline ends. Germline V gene data show CDR1 as SGHRS and CDR2 as YFSETQ. This CDR3 region has 13 residues. Molecules of cDNA were individually given unique molecular identifiers that were attached to them. TCRdb redid the calling of the 5' RACE reads with MiXCR, one entry per CDR3 protein. The sample includes approximately 70,000 distinct CDR3 sequences, approximately 12% seen only once; the top ten take roughly 1.2%. In regard to this clonotype: Its antigen is not known.

The study, taken as a whole, reports: Clonotype matching in VDJdb favored anti-spike CD8 responses and did not capture private and CD4 specificities.

Input material: whole blood. J is TRBJ1-2 and V is TRBV5-1; D may be TRBD1 (5 bases). The receptor comes from an adult who was a healthcare worker with PCR-confirmed SARS-CoV-2 infection or an uninfected control (not recorded which). The CDR3 nucleotides read TGCGCCAGCAGCTTAAATTGGGACGATGGCTACACCTTC. Translated: CASSLNWDDGYTF.